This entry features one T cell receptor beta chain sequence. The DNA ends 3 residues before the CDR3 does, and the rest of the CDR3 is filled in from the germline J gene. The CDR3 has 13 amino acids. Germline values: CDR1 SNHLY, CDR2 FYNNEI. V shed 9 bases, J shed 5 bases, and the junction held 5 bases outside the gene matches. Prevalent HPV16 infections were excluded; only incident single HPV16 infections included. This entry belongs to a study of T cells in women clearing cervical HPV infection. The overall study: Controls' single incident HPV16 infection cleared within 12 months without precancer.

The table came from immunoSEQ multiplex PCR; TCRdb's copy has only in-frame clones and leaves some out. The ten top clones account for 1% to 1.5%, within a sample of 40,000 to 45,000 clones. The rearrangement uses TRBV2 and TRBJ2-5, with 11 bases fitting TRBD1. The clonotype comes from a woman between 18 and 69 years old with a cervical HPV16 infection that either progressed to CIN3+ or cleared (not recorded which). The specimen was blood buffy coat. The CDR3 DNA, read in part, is TGTGCCAGTAGGACAGGGGGCGGGGAGACC. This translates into CASRTGGGET. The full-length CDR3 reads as CASRTGGGETQYF.